The clone carrying this T cell receptor (beta chain) has just a few counts. This entry belongs to a study of cytomegalovirus exposure and HLA in healthy donors. PCR amplification relied on 60 Vbeta primers (plus 13 Jbeta primers). Assay: immunoSEQ multiplex PCR; the TCRdb copy retains only in-frame clones and omits some. This sample carries 130,000 to 150,000 clones, over 70% of them seen once, and the ten largest clones take less than 8%. This TCR was sampled from a woman between 35 and 50 years old in good health and CMV-seropositive. The material sequenced was PBMCs.

CDR3 sequence: CASSQRRLAGGKRSYEQYF. The CDR3 DNA reads TGCGCCAGCAGTCAACGGCGTCTAGCGGGGGGTAAACGATCCTACGAGCAGTACTTC. The genes are TRBV23-1 and TRBJ2-7, with 11 bases identical to TRBD2. TRBV23-1 is an open reading frame, and its role is uncertain. The CDR3 loop spans 19 amino acids. Germline trimming cut 2 bases from V and 1 base from J; bases unmatched to any gene: 13.